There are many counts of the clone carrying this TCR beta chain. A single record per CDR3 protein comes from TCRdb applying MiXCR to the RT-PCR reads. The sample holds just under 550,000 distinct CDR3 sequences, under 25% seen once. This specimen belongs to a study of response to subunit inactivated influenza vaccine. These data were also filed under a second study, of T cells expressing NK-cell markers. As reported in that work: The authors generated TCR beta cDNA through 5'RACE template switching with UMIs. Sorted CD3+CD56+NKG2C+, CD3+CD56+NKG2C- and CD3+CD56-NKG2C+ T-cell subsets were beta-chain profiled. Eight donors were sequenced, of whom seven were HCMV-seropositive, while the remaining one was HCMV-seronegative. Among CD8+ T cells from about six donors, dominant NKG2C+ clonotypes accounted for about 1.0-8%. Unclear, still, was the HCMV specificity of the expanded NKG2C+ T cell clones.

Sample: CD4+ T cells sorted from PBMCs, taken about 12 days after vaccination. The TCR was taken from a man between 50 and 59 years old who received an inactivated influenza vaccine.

This chain's CDR3 is CAIGTGLAGVDEQYF. The CDR3 DNA follows: TGTGCCATCGGGACGGGACTAGCGGGAGTAGACGAGCAGTACTTC. The chain couples TRBV10-3 to TRBJ2-7, with 14 bases identical to TRBD2. Germline V gene lookup returns CDR1 ENHRY and CDR2 SYGVKD. V was clipped by 8 bases and J by 5 bases; unmatched bases: 8. The CDR3 consists of 15 residues.